This TCR beta chain was observed in a study of blood T cell repertoires in COVID-19. Whole-study context: From T cells, B-cell-depleted T cells, or PBMCs came the material, which was cDNA or gDNA.

As originally analysed: Using reference gene primer amplification, nucleated cell counts were estimated. Profiling relied on immunoSEQ multiplex PCR, and the TCRdb table lists in-frame clones only, not all of them. That table gives V, J and clone size, and the DNA gave D and trimming. The data contain about 280,000 clones, around 84% of them seen just once; the ten biggest clones take up 2.5%. CDR3 size: 14 residues. CDR1 KGHSH and CDR2 LQKENI come from the germline V gene. V was pared by 2 bases and J by 4 bases, with 11 bases between. This clone was picked up one time. The sample comprised PBMCs or T cells enriched from blood (not recorded which). The V and J genes are TRBV18 and TRBJ1-1; no clear D. This TCR came from a woman aged 45 to 65 who had recovered from COVID-19. The CDR3 DNA follows: TGTGCCAGCTCACCAGCGGTGCGGGGCACTGAAGCTTTCTTT. Its protein product is CASSPAVRGTEAFF.